The sequence of this T cell receptor (beta chain) was determined in a study of shared clonotypes between healthy human individuals. Clones were sequenced by immunoSEQ multiplex PCR, and TCRdb holds only the in-frame ones, with some missing. The top ten clones hold approximately 1.2% of a sample with some 2 million clones, about 95% of them seen once. Positive CCR7 selection of CD45RO-negative cells yielded the naive CD8 cells, and terminally differentiated effector memory CD45RA+ cells were excluded. From germline, CDR1 is SQVTM and CDR2 ANQGSEA. The CDR3 length is 15 residues. The V and J ends lost 1 base and 2 bases respectively, with 15 bases between them.

This receptor was taken from a young man in good health. The sequencing sample was made of naive CD8+ T cells sorted from blood. The rearrangement uses TRBV29-1 and TRBJ2-7; D call uncertain. In DNA form, the CDR3 reads TGCAGCGTTGAAGTCCCATCTCGGTCCGCCTACGAGCAGTACTTC. It is translated as CSVEVPSRSAYEQYF.